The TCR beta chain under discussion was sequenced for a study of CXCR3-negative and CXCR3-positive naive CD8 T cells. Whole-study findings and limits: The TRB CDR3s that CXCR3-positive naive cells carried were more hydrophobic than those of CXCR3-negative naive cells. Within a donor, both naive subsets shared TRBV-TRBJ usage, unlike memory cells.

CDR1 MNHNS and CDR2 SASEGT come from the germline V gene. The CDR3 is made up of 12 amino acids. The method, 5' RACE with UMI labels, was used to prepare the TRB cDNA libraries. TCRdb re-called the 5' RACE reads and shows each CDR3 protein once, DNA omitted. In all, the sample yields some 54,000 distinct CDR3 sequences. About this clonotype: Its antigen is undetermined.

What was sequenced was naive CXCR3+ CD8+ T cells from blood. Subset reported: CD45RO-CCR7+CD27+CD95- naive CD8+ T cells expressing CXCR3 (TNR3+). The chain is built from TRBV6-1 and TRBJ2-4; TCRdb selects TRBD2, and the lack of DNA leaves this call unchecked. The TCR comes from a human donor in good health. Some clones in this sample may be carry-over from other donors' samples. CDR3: CAARTLLNSQYF.